Below, 8 T cell receptor beta chains from the same sample are listed, as sequenced in a study of shared clonotypes between healthy human individuals. Produced via immunoSEQ multiplex PCR; TCRdb's table is partial and in-frame only. The sample yields 2 million to 2.5 million clones, 85% to 95% seen once. Sequenced: naive CD4+ T cells from PBMCs. As to subset: CD45RA+ positively selected. The source is a young man in good health. Some clones in this sample may be carry-over from other donors' samples.

The V call is TRBV5-1, the J call TRBJ2-7, with 11 nucleotides matching TRBD1. CDR3 length equals 15 residues. Germline CDR1 reads SGHRS; CDR2 reads YFSETQ. The ends lost 1 base at V and 3 bases at J; junction bases unmatched: 3. CDR3 in amino acids: CASSLMGTGGYEQYF. The CDR3 nucleotides read TGCGCCAGCAGCTTGATGGGGACAGGGGGCTACGAGCAGTACTTC.

The chain employs TRBV5-4 and TRBJ2-7; 7 positions agree with TRBD1. J gave up 9 bases and V 6 bases, and 9 bases lay outside the gene matches. This CDR3 comprises 12 residues. Germline values: CDR1 SGHNT, CDR2 YYREEE (reference sequence). CDR3 region: CASNLTGLGQYF. The CDR3 DNA reads as TGTGCCAGCAACCTGACAGGGCTTGGGCAGTACTTC.

The V gene is TRBV6-6, the J gene TRBJ1-3; TRBD1 is a possible D gene (5 bases). This CDR3 is 14 amino acids long. CDR1 is MNHNY, CDR2 SVGAGI, per germline (reference sequence). V lost 0 bases and J lost 8, with 11 bases in between. CDR3 sequence reads: CASSYSQDEYTIYF. The CDR3 coding sequence is TGTGCCAGCAGTTACTCACAGGACGAATACACCATATATTTT.

The rearrangement uses TRBV7-9 and TRBJ2-3, with a possible D match to TRBD1 (5 bases). The length of the CDR3 is 15 residues. V lost 3 bases to trimming and J lost 3 bases, with 13 bases between them. The germline gives CDR1 SEHNR, CDR2 FQNEAQ (reference sequence). CDR3 in DNA: TGTGCCAGCAGCTTTGGGCAGGGTCAGACAGATACGCAGTATTTT. It codes for CASSFGQGQTDTQYF.

The chain recombines TRBV7-7 with TRBJ2-2, with TRBD1 as a possible D gene (5 bases). The germline CDR1 and CDR2 sequences are SSHAT and FNYEAQ (reference sequence). The CDR3 spans 14 residues. The V end was cut by 1 base, the J end by 6 bases, with 9 bases between. The CDR3 sequence: CASSLVAGSGELFF. In nucleotides, the CDR3 is TGTGCCAGCAGCTTAGTTGCAGGGTCCGGGGAGCTGTTTTTT.

The V call is TRBV27, the J call TRBJ1-5; TRBD1 aligns across 7 bases. The CDR3 has 14 amino acids. V gave up 5 bases and J gave up 6 bases; unmatched junction bases: 7. CDR1 MNHEY and CDR2 SMNVEV come from the germline V gene (reference sequence). The CDR3 DNA sequence: TGTGCCAGCAGTGGGGACAGCGAGTTTCAGCCCCAGCATTTT. Protein sequence: CASSGDSEFQPQHF.

The gene calls are TRBV11-2 and TRBJ2-7; TRBD2 agrees at 11 bases. Trimming at V came to 6 bases and at J to 6 bases, leaving 10 bases not matched to a gene. The CDR3 spans 15 residues. Germline CDR1 and CDR2: SGHAT and FQNNGV. The CDR3 nucleotides are TGTGCCAGCAGGGTAGCGGGAGGGAAGTCCCCCGAGCAGTACTTC. Amino acid sequence: CASRVAGGKSPEQYF.

A single count supports this clone. This chain uses TRBV18 with TRBJ2-2; D is perhaps TRBD2 (5 bases). V dropped 2 bases and J dropped 5 bases, with 15 bases sitting between them. There are 16 residues in the CDR3. Per germline, CDR1 KGHSH and CDR2 LQKENI. The DNA for the CDR3 is TGTGCCAGCTCACCAGTAGGAGTAGGCGGGACCGGGGAGCTGTTTTTT. Amino acids: CASSPVGVGGTGELFF.